Listed below are T cell receptor beta chains from one sample, sequenced in a study of T-cell memory formation after mild COVID-19. TCRdb called the 5' RACE reads again in MiXCR, with one record for every CDR3 protein. Of about 57,000 distinct CDR3 sequences in the sample, about 12% are singletons; the top ten hold around 25%. Sequenced sample: PBMCs or a T cell subset sorted from them (not recorded which). These receptors were collected from a man younger than 35 who had mild COVID-19 (a few samples of this study predate the infection). Cell type and time point are not known. Each CDR3 is given with its conserved first and last residue. Fields, in order: D gene, clone size, J gene, V gene, CDR3 DNA, CDR3 protein. D genes are given only for firm matches. Clone size appears in some rows only: once, few, many, or a class for an expanded clone.

>-|medium-sized|TRBJ2-1|TRBV7-2
TGTGCCAGCAGCTTGGGGGCTCAATCCTACAATGAGCAGTTCTTC
CASSLGAQSYNEQFF
>-|-|TRBJ2-2|TRBV29-1
TGCAGCGTGTTTTCAGGGGACCTTTCGCTTGGCGGGGAGCTGTTTTTT
CSVFSGDLSLGGELFF
>-|-|TRBJ1-5|TRBV7-9
TGTGCCAGTGGACATGGAAATAGCAATCAGCCCCAGCATTTT
CASGHGNSNQPQHF
>-|many|TRBJ2-1|TRBV2
TGTGCCAGCGGGGGTATTGGGAATGAGCAGTTCTTC
CASGGIGNEQFF
>-|many|TRBJ2-3|TRBV2
TGTGCCAGCAGTGAGGTCGCTGATACGCAGTATTTT
CASSEVADTQYF
>-|-|TRBJ1-2|TRBV7-2
TGTGCCAGCAGCAATTTATATGGCGGAAGCTATGGCTACACCTTC
CASSNLYGGSYGYTF
>TRBD2|-|TRBJ2-1|TRBV20-1
TGCAGTGCTAGTGATCTAACTAGCGGGGGGTACAATGAGCAGTTCTTC
CSASDLTSGGYNEQFF
>-|few|TRBJ1-6|TRBV7-2
TGTGCCAGCAGCCGCGACCGGGACATGAGCTCCTATAATTCACCCCTCCACTTT
CASSRDRDMSSYNSPLHF
>-|-|TRBJ1-1|TRBV6-1
TGTGCCAGCTTACAGGGTACATACACTGAAGCTTTCTTT
CASLQGTYTEAFF
>TRBD2|many|TRBJ2-7|TRBV7-6
TGTGCCAGCAGCTTATCTAGCGGGTACTCCTACGAGCAGTACTTC
CASSLSSGYSYEQYF
>-|many|TRBJ1-1|TRBV7-9
TGTGCCAGCAGCTTAACAGACAAGAACACTGAAGCTTTCTTT
CASSLTDKNTEAFF
>-|-|TRBJ2-5|TRBV7-2
TGTGCCAGCAGCTCAGTCCGTCTCGGGGGAGGCCAAGAGACCCAGTACTTC
CASSSVRLGGGQETQYF
>TRBD1|few|TRBJ1-6|TRBV27
TGTGCCAGCTCCAGGGGGTTAAATTCACCCCTCCACTTT
CASSRGLNSPLHF
>TRBD2|many|TRBJ2-7|TRBV2
TGTGCCAGCAGGTCGACTAGCGGGGGTTACGAGCAGTACTTC
CASRSTSGGYEQYF
>TRBD1|few|TRBJ1-1|TRBV6-5
TGTGCCAGCAGTTACCGGACAGGGGGCGGCACTGAAGCTTTCTTT
CASSYRTGGGTEAFF
>-|-|TRBJ1-5|TRBV27
TGTGCCAGCAGTTTATCAGGGAGTGGGCAGCCCCAGCATTTT
CASSLSGSGQPQHF
>-|few|TRBJ1-6|TRBV3-1
TGTGCCAGCAGCCTTACTGGACAGAATAATTCACCCCTCCACTTT
CASSLTGQNNSPLHF
>TRBD1|many|TRBJ2-7|TRBV6-2/TRBV6-3
TGTGCCAGCAGTTACCAGGGGGAGAGCTCCTACGAGCAGTACTTC
CASSYQGESSYEQYF
>TRBD2|few|TRBJ2-7|TRBV6-2/TRBV6-3
TGTGCCAGCACCAGACTAGCGGGTGGCTACGAGCAGTACTTC
CASTRLAGGYEQYF
>-|few|TRBJ1-1|TRBV7-2
TGTGCCAGCAGCGAACACTCGGGGATGAACACTGAAGCTTTCTTT
CASSEHSGMNTEAFF
>TRBD1|-|TRBJ2-7|TRBV5-5
TGTGCCAGCAGCCCCACAGGGGGCATGTACGAGCAGTACTTC
CASSPTGGMYEQYF
>TRBD2|few|TRBJ2-7|TRBV7-2
TGTGCCAGCAGCCCCTTTAGCGGGGGATCGTACGAGCAGTACTTC
CASSPFSGGSYEQYF
>-|many|TRBJ2-3|TRBV7-2
TGTGCCAGCCGAGGGGGGGGAAACACAGATACGCAGTATTTT
CASRGGGNTDTQYF
>TRBD1|-|TRBJ1-1|TRBV9
TGTGCCAGCAGCGTAGCAGGGGGCTACCAGACTGAAGCTTTCTTT
CASSVAGGYQTEAFF
>-|-|TRBJ1-1|TRBV9
TGTGCCAGCAGCGTAGTCGGTTCGAGGAACACTGAAGCTTTCTTT
CASSVVGSRNTEAFF
>TRBD2|-|TRBJ2-3|TRBV18
TGTGCCAGCTCACCGACTAGCGGTGCCCTCGCAGATACGCAGTATTTT
CASSPTSGALADTQYF
>-|few|TRBJ1-5|TRBV20-1
TGCAGTGCTTCGGACGGAACGAGCAATCAGCCCCAGCATTTT
CSASDGTSNQPQHF